The 3 T cell receptor beta chains listed next were all sequenced from one sample in a study of blood T cell repertoires in COVID-19. The data were produced by immunoSEQ multiplex PCR, yet TCRdb's version contains in-frame clones alone and is incomplete. The sample holds roughly 250,000 clones, less than 90% seen once. Sequencing was done on a sample of peripheral blood. The receptors were sampled from a woman between 25 and 40 years old with COVID-19, enrolled during active disease.

The J gene is TRBJ2-5, the V gene TRBV5-6, with a possible D match to TRBD1 (5 bases). CDR3 length: 13 residues. The V end lost 0 bases, the J end lost 5 bases, and 8 bases lay between the germline ends. CDR1 is SGHDT and CDR2 is YYEEEE in the germline V gene. The CDR3 spells CASSLERGETQYF. In DNA, the CDR3 is TGTGCCAGCAGCTTGGAAAGGGGTGAGACCCAGTACTTC.

This clone was seen only a few times. This sequence joins TRBV5-1 and TRBJ2-6, with D possibly matching TRBD2 (5 bases). The CDR3 runs 16 residues. Germline V gene sequence: CDR1 SGHRS, CDR2 YFSETQ. V lost 2 bases and J 0 bases, leaving 9 bases between the germline ends. The CDR3 bases are TGCGCCAGCAGCTTAGGAGGCCACTCTGGGGCCAACGTCCTGACTTTC. This codes for CASSLGGHSGANVLTF.

The chain combines TRBV7-6 with TRBJ1-4, with 9 bases fitting TRBD1. CDR1 is SGHVS and CDR2 is FNYEAQ in the germline V gene. The CDR3 has 18 amino acids. V gave up 5 bases and J gave up 8 bases; unmatched junction bases: 18. This chain's CDR3 is CASSLQSQTGGQGEKLFF. CDR3 nucleotide sequence: TGTGCCAGCAGCCTACAATCCCAAACAGGGGGACAGGGAGAAAAACTGTTTTTT.